This T cell receptor beta chain is from a study of cytomegalovirus exposure and HLA in healthy donors. Study conclusions and caveats: A few of the chains that were CMV-associated were confirmed in vitro to be specific for CMV antigens. According to a later analysis, TCR clusters from the first cohort tended to co-occur in the approximately 120 validation repertoires. Published work reported that the classifier diagnosed cytomegalovirus status with high specificity and sensitivity.

This clone was recorded only once. The target antigen is unknown. Data came from immunoSEQ multiplex PCR; TCRdb stores just in-frame clones and leaves some out. This sample has approximately 210,000 clones; almost 90% occur once, and the top ten carry over 2.5%. V shed 4 bases, J shed 2 bases, and the junction held 1 base outside the gene matches. The germline V gene encodes CDR1 MNHNS and CDR2 SASEGT. This CDR3 region has 13 residues. The clonotype was recovered from a woman between 18 and 30 years old in good health and CMV-seronegative. This chain uses TRBV6-1 with TRBJ2-5; 7 nucleotides align to TRBD2. Specimen: PBMCs. CDR3 protein: CASSGSGQETQYF. CDR3 DNA sequence: TGTGCCAGCAGTGGTAGCGGGCAAGAGACCCAGTACTTC.